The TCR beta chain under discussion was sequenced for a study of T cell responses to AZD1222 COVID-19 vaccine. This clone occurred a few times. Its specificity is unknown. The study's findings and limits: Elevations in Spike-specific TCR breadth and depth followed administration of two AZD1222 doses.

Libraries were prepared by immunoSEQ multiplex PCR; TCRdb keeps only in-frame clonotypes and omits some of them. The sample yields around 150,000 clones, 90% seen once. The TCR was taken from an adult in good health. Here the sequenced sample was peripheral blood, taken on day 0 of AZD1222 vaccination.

The DNA for the CDR3 is TGTGCCAGCAGTGAAGATGGGAGGCTAGGGGCGACCCAGTACTTC. Translated: CASSEDGRLGATQYF. The chain combines TRBV2 with TRBJ2-5; possible D gene TRBD2, 6 bases. There are 15 residues in the CDR3. Germline loops: CDR1 SNHLY, CDR2 FYNNEI. V lost 1 base, J lost 7 bases, and 16 bases lay in between.